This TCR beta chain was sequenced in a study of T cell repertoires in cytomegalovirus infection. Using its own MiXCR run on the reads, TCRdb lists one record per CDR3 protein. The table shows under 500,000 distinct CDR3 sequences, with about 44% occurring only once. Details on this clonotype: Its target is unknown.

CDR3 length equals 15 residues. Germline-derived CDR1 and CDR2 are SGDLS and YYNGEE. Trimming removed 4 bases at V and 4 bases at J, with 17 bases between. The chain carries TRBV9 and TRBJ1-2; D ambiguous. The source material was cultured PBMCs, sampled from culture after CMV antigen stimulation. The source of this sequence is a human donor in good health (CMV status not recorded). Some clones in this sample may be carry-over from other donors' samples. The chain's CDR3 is CASSPHRGLSYGYTF. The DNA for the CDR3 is TGTGCCAGCAGCCCTCACCGTGGGCTCAGCTATGGCTACACCTTC.